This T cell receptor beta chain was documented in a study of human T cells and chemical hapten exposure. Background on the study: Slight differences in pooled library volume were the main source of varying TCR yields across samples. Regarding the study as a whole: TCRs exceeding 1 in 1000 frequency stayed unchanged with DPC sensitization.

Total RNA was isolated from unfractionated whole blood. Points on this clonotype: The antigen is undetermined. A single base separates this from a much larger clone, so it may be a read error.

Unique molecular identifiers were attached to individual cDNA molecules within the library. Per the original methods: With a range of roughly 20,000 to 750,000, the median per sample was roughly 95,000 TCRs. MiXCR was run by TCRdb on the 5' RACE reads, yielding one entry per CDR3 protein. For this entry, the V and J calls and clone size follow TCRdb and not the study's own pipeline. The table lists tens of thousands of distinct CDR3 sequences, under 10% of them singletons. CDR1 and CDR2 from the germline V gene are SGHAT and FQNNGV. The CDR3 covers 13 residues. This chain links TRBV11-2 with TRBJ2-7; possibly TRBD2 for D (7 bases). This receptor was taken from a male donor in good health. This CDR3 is CAGSLVRGGEQYF. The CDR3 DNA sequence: TGTGCCGGCAGCTTAGTTAGGGGGGGAGAGCAGTACTTC.